This is a list of T cell receptor beta chains from one sample in a study of response to subunit inactivated influenza vaccine. Each CDR3 protein is one row after TCRdb ran MiXCR on the RT-PCR reads. The sample has about 700,000 distinct CDR3 sequences; around 15% are singletons. The sample here was PBMCs from blood, taken 14 to 15 days before vaccination. The receptors originated from a man aged 50 to 59 who received an inactivated influenza vaccine. Both conserved end residues are part of each CDR3. The order of the fields is V gene, J gene, clone size, D gene, CDR3 DNA, CDR3 protein. A D gene is named only where the DNA matches it firmly. Not every row has a clone size; where given, it reads once, few, many or a size class.

TRBV24-1,TRBJ2-1,NA,TRBD2,TGTGCCACCAGTGATCGGAGACTAGCGGGGGGCCCGAACAATGAGCAGTTCTTC,CATSDRRLAGGPNNEQFF
TRBV20-1,TRBJ2-7,few,NA,TGCAGTGCCCAAAAAGTCGGGGGCCGCTACGAGCAGTACTTC,CSAQKVGGRYEQYF
TRBV10-3,TRBJ2-7,NA,NA,TGTGCCATCAGTGATCCCGGAGCTTACGAGCAGTACTTC,CAISDPGAYEQYF
TRBV6-1,TRBJ1-5,few,NA,TGTGCCAGCAGTAAGGACGGGATTAGCAATCAGCCCCAGCATTTT,CASSKDGISNQPQHF
TRBV7-2,TRBJ1-1,few,NA,TGTGCCAGCAGCAAAGAGAGGGTAGGGAACACTGAAGCTTTCTTT,CASSKERVGNTEAFF
TRBV29-1,TRBJ1-4,NA,TRBD1,TGCAGCGTTGAAGATGGTAGGCGACAGGGCCCTGAAAAACTGTTTTTT,CSVEDGRRQGPEKLFF
TRBV28,TRBJ2-3,few,NA,TGTGCCAGCTCGACCCAGGGGGGATCAGATACGCAGTATTTT,CASSTQGGSDTQYF
TRBV20-1,TRBJ2-7,few,TRBD2,TGCAGTGCTAGTCCTAGCGGGACTTACGAGCAGTACTTC,CSASPSGTYEQYF
TRBV7-2,TRBJ2-7,few,TRBD2,TGTGCCAGCACGCTCGACTGGACTAGCAGCCGGTTCGAGCAGTACTTC,CASTLDWTSSRFEQYF
TRBV12-3/TRBV12-4,TRBJ2-7,NA,NA,TGTGCCAGCAGTTTTGTTAGCGGCTACGAGCAGTACTTC,CASSFVSGYEQYF
TRBV6-4,TRBJ1-5,many,NA,TGTGCCAGCAGTGACGGACACAATCAGCCCCAGCATTTT,CASSDGHNQPQHF
TRBV10-3,TRBJ2-3,many,NA,TGTGCCATCCGGTTAGGCGGTTCAGATACGCAGTATTTT,CAIRLGGSDTQYF
TRBV11-1,TRBJ2-5,few,TRBD2,TGTGCCAGCACCAAAACGGGGTTGACTAGCGATTACCAAGAGACCCAGTACTTC,CASTKTGLTSDYQETQYF
TRBV19,TRBJ1-5,few,NA,TGTGCCAGTACCATTACAGCGGTAAGCAATCAGCCCCAGCATTTT,CASTITAVSNQPQHF
TRBV12-3/TRBV12-4,TRBJ1-2,many,NA,TGTGCCAGCAGTTTCGCAGGGAACTCCTATGGCTACGACTTC,CASSFAGNSYGYDF
TRBV29-1,TRBJ2-1,few,NA,TGCAGCGTTGAAGTAGCGGTAGAGCAGTTCTTC,CSVEVAVEQFF
TRBV7-2,TRBJ1-1,NA,TRBD1,TGTGCCAGCATCATATCCCCGGGACAGGGGAGGACTGAAGCTTTCTTT,CASIISPGQGRTEAFF
TRBV12-3/TRBV12-4,TRBJ1-1,many,NA,TGTGCCAGCAGTTGGGAGTTGGGAATGAACACTGAAGCTTTCTTT,CASSWELGMNTEAFF